The rows below give T cell receptor beta chains drawn from one sample of a study of blood T cells in healthy people across ages. TCRdb reprocessed the 5' RACE reads via MiXCR and lists one record per CDR3 protein. This table has 780,000 or so distinct CDR3 sequences, 56% appearing once. The specimen was blood. Source of these receptors: a middle-aged man in good health. CDR3s leave out the opening cysteine and the closing phenylalanine or tryptophan.

J gene: TRBJ1-4
CDR3 length: 14
V gene: TRBV7-7
CDR3 protein: ASSSGPRGPDEKLF

J gene: TRBJ2-7
CDR3 length: 10
V gene: TRBV25-1
CDR3 protein: ASREPGSEQY

J gene: TRBJ2-1
CDR3 length: 17
V gene: TRBV6-5
CDR3 protein: ASSYSMRAAKVNDNEQF

J gene: TRBJ1-2
CDR3 length: 13
V gene: TRBV3-1
CDR3 protein: ASSPLRTSKKGYT

J gene: TRBJ2-1
CDR3 length: 13
V gene: TRBV28
CDR3 protein: ASTRRAANYNEQF

J gene: TRBJ2-5
CDR3 length: 13
V gene: TRBV20-1
CDR3 protein: SAREPWGPKETQY

J gene: TRBJ2-5
CDR3 length: 12
V gene: TRBV7-9
CDR3 protein: ASSLEGQPETQY

J gene: TRBJ2-1
CDR3 length: 14
V gene: TRBV29-1
CDR3 protein: SVEGMKRGRYNEQF

J gene: TRBJ2-3
CDR3 length: 14
V gene: TRBV5-1
CDR3 protein: ASSRSGGGHTDTQY

J gene: TRBJ2-4
CDR3 length: 14
V gene: TRBV6-1
CDR3 protein: ASRAPGTLAKNIQY

J gene: TRBJ1-4
CDR3 length: 11
V gene: TRBV29-1
CDR3 protein: SFPTGAVEKLF

J gene: TRBJ1-2
CDR3 length: 12
V gene: TRBV3-1
CDR3 protein: ASSQDGRGYGYT

J gene: TRBJ2-1
CDR3 length: 14
V gene: TRBV3-1
CDR3 protein: ASSQDSWDSYNEQF

J gene: TRBJ1-5
CDR3 length: 13
V gene: TRBV6-5
CDR3 protein: ASGQGTSGNQPQH

J gene: TRBJ2-7
CDR3 length: 14
V gene: TRBV4-1
CDR3 protein: ASSQDLYGGLYEQY

J gene: TRBJ2-7
CDR3 length: 12
V gene: TRBV7-6
CDR3 protein: ASSATGTSYEQY

J gene: TRBJ2-5
CDR3 length: 11
V gene: TRBV24-1
CDR3 protein: ATSLAGGETQY

J gene: TRBJ2-5
CDR3 length: 12
V gene: TRBV5-1
CDR3 protein: ASSPATGGETQY

J gene: TRBJ1-1
CDR3 length: 9
V gene: TRBV7-9
CDR3 protein: ASSLSPEAF

J gene: TRBJ2-2
CDR3 length: 11
V gene: TRBV25-1
CDR3 protein: ATRQGWVGELF

J gene: TRBJ2-7
CDR3 length: 10
V gene: TRBV20-1
CDR3 protein: SARNPGREQY

J gene: TRBJ1-1
CDR3 length: 11
V gene: TRBV29-1
CDR3 protein: SIQIVGTGIAF

J gene: TRBJ2-2
CDR3 length: 13
V gene: TRBV20-1
CDR3 protein: SARALGENTGELF

J gene: TRBJ2-4
CDR3 length: 14
V gene: TRBV2
CDR3 protein: ASSDRRRLAKNIQY

J gene: TRBJ1-5
CDR3 length: 12
V gene: TRBV10-3
CDR3 protein: AISDQGGNQPQH

J gene: TRBJ2-7
CDR3 length: 13
V gene: TRBV7-2
CDR3 protein: ASSLDGRLSYEQY

J gene: TRBJ2-7
CDR3 length: 12
V gene: TRBV7-9
CDR3 protein: ASSPLPDSYEQY

J gene: TRBJ2-2
CDR3 length: 12
V gene: TRBV5-1
CDR3 protein: ASSFRTGTGELF

J gene: TRBJ2-7
CDR3 length: 12
V gene: TRBV2
CDR3 protein: ASTVPGEGYEQY

J gene: TRBJ2-5
CDR3 length: 10
V gene: TRBV7-3
CDR3 protein: ASSYSPGTQY

J gene: TRBJ2-1
CDR3 length: 11
V gene: TRBV7-9
CDR3 protein: ASSLGGPNEQF